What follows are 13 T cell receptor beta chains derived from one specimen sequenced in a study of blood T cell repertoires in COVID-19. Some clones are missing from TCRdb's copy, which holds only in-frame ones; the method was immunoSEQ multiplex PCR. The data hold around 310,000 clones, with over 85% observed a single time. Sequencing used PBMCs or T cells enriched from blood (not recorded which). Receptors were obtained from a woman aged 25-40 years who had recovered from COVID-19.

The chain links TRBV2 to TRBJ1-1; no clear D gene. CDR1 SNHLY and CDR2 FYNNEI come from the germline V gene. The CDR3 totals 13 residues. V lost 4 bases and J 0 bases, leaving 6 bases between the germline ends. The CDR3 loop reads CASSVILNTEAFF. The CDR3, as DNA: TGTGCCAGCAGTGTCATCCTGAACACTGAAGCTTTCTTT. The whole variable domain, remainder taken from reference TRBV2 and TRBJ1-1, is EPEVTQTPSHQVTQMGQEVILRCVPISNHLYFYWYRQILGQKVEFLVSFYNNEISEKSEIFDDQFSVERPDGSNFTLKIRSTKLEDSAMYFCASSVILNTEAFFGQGTRLTVV.

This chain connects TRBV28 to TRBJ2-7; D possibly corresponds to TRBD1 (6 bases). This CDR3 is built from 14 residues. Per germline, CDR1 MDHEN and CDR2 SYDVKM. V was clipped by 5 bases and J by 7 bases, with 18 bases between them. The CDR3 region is CASSVHSRGGEQYF. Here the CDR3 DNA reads TGTGCCAGCAGTGTACACAGCCGAGGGGGAGAGCAGTACTTC.

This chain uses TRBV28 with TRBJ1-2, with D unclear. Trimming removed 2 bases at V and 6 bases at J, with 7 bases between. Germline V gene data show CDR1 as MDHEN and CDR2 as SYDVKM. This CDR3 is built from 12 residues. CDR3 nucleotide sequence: TGTGCCAGCAGTTTAGACGGGGATGGCTACACCTTC. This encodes CASSLDGDGYTF.

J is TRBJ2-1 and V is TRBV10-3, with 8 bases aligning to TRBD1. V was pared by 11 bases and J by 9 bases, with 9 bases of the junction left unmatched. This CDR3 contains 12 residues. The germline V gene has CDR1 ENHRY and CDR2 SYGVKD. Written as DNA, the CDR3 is TGTGCCTATGGACAGGGAAGCGGTGAGCAGTTCTTC. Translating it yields CAYGQGSGEQFF.

CDR3 DNA: TGTGCCAGCAGTTTAACAGGGTTTGACTATGGCTACACCTTC. Protein: CASSLTGFDYGYTF. The chain uses TRBV27 and TRBJ1-2; possibly TRBD1 for D (6 bases). CDR1 and CDR2 from the germline V gene are MNHEY and SMNVEV (reference sequence). V lost 2 bases and J lost 3, with 10 bases in between. The length of the CDR3 is 14 residues.

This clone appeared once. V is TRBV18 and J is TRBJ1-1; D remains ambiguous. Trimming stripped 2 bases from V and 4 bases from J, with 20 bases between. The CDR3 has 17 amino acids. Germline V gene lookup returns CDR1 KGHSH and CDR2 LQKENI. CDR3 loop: CASSPLEISRPGTEAFF. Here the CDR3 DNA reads TGTGCCAGCTCACCATTGGAGATTTCGAGGCCTGGCACTGAAGCTTTCTTT.

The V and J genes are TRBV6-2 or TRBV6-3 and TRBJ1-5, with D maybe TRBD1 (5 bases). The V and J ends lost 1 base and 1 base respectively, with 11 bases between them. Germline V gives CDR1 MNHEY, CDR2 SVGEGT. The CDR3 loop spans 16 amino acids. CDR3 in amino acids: CASSYWGPESNQPQHF. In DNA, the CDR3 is TGTGCCAGCAGTTACTGGGGCCCCGAGAGCAATCAGCCCCAGCATTTT.

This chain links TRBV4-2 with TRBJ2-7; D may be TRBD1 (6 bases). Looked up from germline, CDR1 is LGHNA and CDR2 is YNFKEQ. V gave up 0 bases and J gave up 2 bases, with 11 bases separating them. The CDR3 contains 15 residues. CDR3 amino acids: CASSQDTGLPYEQYF. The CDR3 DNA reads TGTGCCAGCAGCCAAGATACAGGGTTACCCTACGAGCAGTACTTC.

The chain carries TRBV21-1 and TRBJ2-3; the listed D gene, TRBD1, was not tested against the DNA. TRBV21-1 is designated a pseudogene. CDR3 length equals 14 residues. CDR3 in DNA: TGTGCCAGCAGCAAAGGACAGTCAACAGATACGCAGTATTTT. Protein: CASSKGQSTDTQYF.

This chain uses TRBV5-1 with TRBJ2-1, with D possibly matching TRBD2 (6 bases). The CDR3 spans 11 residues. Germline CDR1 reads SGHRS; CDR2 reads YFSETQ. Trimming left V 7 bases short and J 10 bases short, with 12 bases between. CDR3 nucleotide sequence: TGCGCCAGCCGGCAGGAGGGAGAGCAGTTCTTC. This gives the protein CASRQEGEQFF.

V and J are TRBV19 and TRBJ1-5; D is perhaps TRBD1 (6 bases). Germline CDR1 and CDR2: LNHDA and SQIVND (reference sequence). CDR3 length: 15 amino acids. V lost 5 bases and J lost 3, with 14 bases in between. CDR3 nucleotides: TGTGCCAGTAGTCAGGCAGGGGCTTTCAATCAGCCCCAGCATTTT. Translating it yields CASSQAGAFNQPQHF.

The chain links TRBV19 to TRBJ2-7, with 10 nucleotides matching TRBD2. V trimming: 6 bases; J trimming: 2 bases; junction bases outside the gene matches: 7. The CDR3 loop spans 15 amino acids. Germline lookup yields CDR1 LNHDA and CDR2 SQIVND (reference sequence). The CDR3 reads CASRGGLAEPYEQYF. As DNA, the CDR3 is TGTGCCAGTAGGGGTGGACTAGCGGAACCCTACGAGCAGTACTTC.

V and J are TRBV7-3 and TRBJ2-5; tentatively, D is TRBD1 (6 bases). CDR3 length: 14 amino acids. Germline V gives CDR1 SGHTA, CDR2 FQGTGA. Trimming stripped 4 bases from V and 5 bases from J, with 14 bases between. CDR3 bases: TGTGCCAGCAGCTCGGGACACACCAGGGAGACCCAGTACTTC. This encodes CASSSGHTRETQYF.